This T cell receptor (beta chain) was captured by sequencing in a study of T cell responses to AZD1222 COVID-19 vaccine. General study points: Spike-spanning, vaccine-associated CD4 TCRs were dominant at 160-218 and 743-854. Just a handful of AZD1222 recipients were seropositive at baseline. There were mostly white British donors and more females than males, and clonal diversity was possibly underestimated.

The repertoire was sequenced with immunoSEQ multiplex PCR; TCRdb's copy has only in-frame clones and lacks some. Of around 78,000 clones listed, 88% were seen once; the top ten hold about 4.8%. Germline V gives CDR1 MDHEN, CDR2 SYDVKM. This CDR3 is built from 12 residues. V gave up 4 bases and J gave up 2 bases, with 5 bases separating them. This clone was seen only a few times. Antigen specificity is unknown. The sequence was obtained from an adult in good health. This material consisted of peripheral blood, taken on day 0 of MenACWY control vaccination. V is TRBV28 and J is TRBJ1-2; D is unresolved. The CDR3, as DNA: TGTGCCAGCAGTTCCCTAAACTATGGCTACACCTTC. It codes for CASSSLNYGYTF.